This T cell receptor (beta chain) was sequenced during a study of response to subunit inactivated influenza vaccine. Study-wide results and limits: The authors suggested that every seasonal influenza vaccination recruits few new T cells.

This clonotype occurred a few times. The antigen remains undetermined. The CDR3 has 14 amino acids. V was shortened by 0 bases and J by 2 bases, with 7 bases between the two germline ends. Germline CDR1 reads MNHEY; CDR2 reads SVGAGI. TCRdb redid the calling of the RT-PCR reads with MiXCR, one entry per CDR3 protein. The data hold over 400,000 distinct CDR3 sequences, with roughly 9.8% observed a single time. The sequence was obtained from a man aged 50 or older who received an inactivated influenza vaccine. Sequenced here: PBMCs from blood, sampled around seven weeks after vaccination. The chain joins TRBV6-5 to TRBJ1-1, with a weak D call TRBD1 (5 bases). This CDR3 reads CASSYSQGNTEAFF. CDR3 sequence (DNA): TGTGCCAGCAGTTACTCTCAGGGTAACACTGAAGCTTTCTTT.